This T cell receptor beta chain was found in a study of blood T cell repertoires in COVID-19. The CDR3 spans 12 residues. Germline V CDR1 and CDR2: MNHNS, SASEGT. J was trimmed by 12 bases and V by 5 bases; bases with no gene match: 10. A single count supports this clone. TCRdb's copy holds only in-frame clones and misses some; the assay was immunoSEQ multiplex PCR. The data hold 100,000 or so clones, with 87% observed a single time. Sequencing input: peripheral blood. This receptor was obtained from a man aged 30 to 39 in a cohort sampled during active COVID-19. The J gene is TRBJ2-7, the V gene TRBV6-1; 7 bases are shared with TRBD1. DNA of the CDR3: TGTGCCAGCAGTTCGGACAGGACCCAGGGGTACTTC. It codes for CASSSDRTQGYF.